This TCR beta chain was obtained from a study of blood T cell repertoires in COVID-19. Study context: From T cells, B-cell-depleted T cells, or PBMCs came the material, which was cDNA or gDNA.

This clone was recorded only once. Per germline, CDR1 MDHEN and CDR2 SYDVKM. Trimming took off 8 bases at V and 1 base at J, with 9 bases between the two ends. The CDR3 consists of 13 residues. Source study methods: Researchers report that nucleated cell counts were estimated from reference gene primer amplification. This table comes from immunoSEQ multiplex PCR, and its TCRdb copy is limited to in-frame clones, with some not included. V, J and clone size reflect that table, while D and trimming were determined from the DNA. Found here are about 440,000 clones, 70% to 90% of them singletons; the top ten hold approximately 2%.

The genes are TRBV28 and TRBJ1-3; possibly TRBD1 for D (6 bases). Sequenced material: PBMCs or T cells enriched from blood (not recorded which). The sequence was obtained from a woman aged 18-29 years with acute COVID-19. This chain's CDR3 is CASEGGSGNTIYF. The CDR3 DNA follows: TGTGCCAGCGAAGGGGGATCTGGAAACACCATATATTTT.